Reported below is one T cell receptor (beta chain). TCRdb keeps only in-frame clones here, not all; method: immunoSEQ multiplex PCR. The sample lists about 60,000 clones; around 90% were seen once. This sample is drawn from a study of T cell changes during pregnancy in multiple sclerosis. The CDR3 extends over 15 amino acids. Germline V gene lookup returns CDR1 SGHKS and CDR2 YYEKEE (reference sequence). V trimming: 4 bases; J trimming: 1 base; junction bases outside the gene matches: 6. Sequences were derived from peripheral blood, sampled in the second trimester of pregnancy. The genes are TRBV5-5 and TRBJ1-1; 8 bases line up with TRBD1. This clonotype was sampled from a female donor with multiple sclerosis, enrolled in a pregnancy study. The CDR3 DNA reads TGTGCCAGCAGCCAGGGGGCGGTTGCGAACACTGAAGCTTTCTTT. Translating it yields CASSQGAVANTEAFF.